The present TCR beta chain was sequenced within a study of blood T cell repertoires in COVID-19 (dated by TCRdb to between 2020 and 2021). Turning to the overall study: Samples from collaborators originated in the United States, Italy and Spain and spanned both the acute and convalescent phases of COVID-19. Deeply sampled blood TCRbeta repertoires from subjects exposed to, actively infected with, or recovered from COVID-19 were included in the dataset. The repertoires were released in a freely available public database intended as a resource for research on the immune response to SARS-CoV-2. Sample metadata almost always included a de-identified subject ID, COVID-19 status, age in years and sex. The material from the prospective study consisted of cDNA or gDNA derived from T cells, B-cell-depleted T cells, or PBMCs. Samples came from the ongoing ImmuneRACE study (first 160 participants) plus 1,254 subjects from 6 global collaborators. HLA class I and class II types, where available, came from metadata supplied by the sample provider rather than from assay-based typing. Results the study describes overall, beyond this receptor: The quantity of clinical and demographic metadata differed by source and by participant and was supplied without curation.

In the germline V gene, CDR1 corresponds to SGHRS and CDR2 to YFSETQ. The CDR3 contains 15 residues, cysteine and phenylalanine counted. The read is trimmed to its CDR3 DNA, 45 bases read in frame from base 1. The V and J ends are trimmed by 1 base and 6 bases, leaving 16 bases between them. The immunoSEQ Assay, a bias-controlled multiplex PCR, was used to amplify TCRbeta CDR3 regions from genomic DNA. The paper's processing steps were these. Nucleated cell counts per sample were estimated from amplification of reference gene primers within the assay. To quantify the absolute abundance of each unique TCRbeta CDR3 rearrangement, sequence reads were collapsed and filtered. For each sample, productive Simpson clonality was calculated by taking the square root of Simpson's diversity index across productive rearrangements. Here the immuneACCESS table is served through TCRdb, limited to in-frame sequences with V and J called. Missing clones are a known gap in these copies; in checked studies unresolved V genes cover under half, and the rest lacks a known reason. Clonal size and the V and J genes are those of that table, whereas D and trimming came from the DNA. A total of some 350,000 clones appear in this sample, nearly 90% of them only once. Around 7% of the sample comes from the top ten.

Turning to this clone: The antigen it recognizes is unknown. There are no base qualities to consult, and no much larger clone falls within one base.

Each collaborating institution followed its own protocols to collect whole blood in K2EDTA tubes. For TCRbeta analysis, collaborator samples were shipped as frozen whole blood, as isolated PBMCs, or as DNA extracted from either sample type. The rearranged chain carries TRBV5-1 and TRBJ1-1; no D gene can be assigned with confidence. The sequencing sample was made of peripheral blood. This sequence was found in a man between 18 and 29 years old with active or convalescent COVID-19. The CDR3 in this case is CASSLRSSSIAEAFF. The DNA is as follows: TGCGCCAGCAGCTTGAGAAGTAGTAGTATCGCTGAAGCTTTCTTT. With the rest looked up from the reference TRBV5-1 and TRBJ1-1 genes rather than sequenced, the full variable domain is KAGVTQTPRYLIKTRGQQVTLSCSPISGHRSVSWYQQTPGQGLQFLFEYFSETQRNKGNFPGRFSGRQFSNSRSEMNVSTLELGDSALYLCASSLRSSSIAEAFFGQGTRLTVV.